This note documents a single T cell receptor beta chain sequence. The antigen remains undetermined. The data were obtained in a study of shared clonotypes between healthy human individuals. Overall study results and limits: Generally, naive subsets came out with larger estimated richness than memory subsets.

Here immunoSEQ multiplex PCR was the method, and the copy in TCRdb shows in-frame clones only, minus some. The table includes roughly 300,000 clones, around 87% detected once. This CDR3 spans 15 amino acids. Germline V lookup: CDR1 SGHAT, CDR2 FQNNGV. V lost 6 bases, J lost 8 bases, and 13 bases stayed unmatched. The CD8 memory fraction combined CD45RO+ cells with TemRA cells (CCR7-negative CD45RA+). This TCR was recovered from a man younger than 30 in good health. Sample: memory CD8+ T cells sorted from blood. Stated subset: CD45RO+ cells pooled with CCR7-negative TemRA cells. The chain couples TRBV11-2 to TRBJ1-3, with TRBD1 matching over 7 bases. CDR3 nucleotide sequence: TGTGCCAGCAGTTATCAGGGGGGTTTTTCGGACACCATATATTTT. Translation: CASSYQGGFSDTIYF.